The source of this TCR beta chain is a study of shared clonotypes between healthy human individuals (TCRdb year 2020). Turning to the overall study: The cohort comprised two women and three men aged 18 to 49 years. For each donor, CD4 naive and CD4 memory were each given three plates, CD8 naive was given two plates, and CD8 memory was given one plate. To estimate repertoire size and how much clonotype sharing occurs between individuals, the study deeply sequenced the blood TCR repertoires of about 5 healthy adults. Different laboratories and diverse techniques were used to prepare libraries and sequence TCR repertoires, to increase sequencing depth and limit assay-specific biases. Each donor's leukapheresis produced roughly between about 0.9 and 9.5 billion PBMCs.

Concerning this clone itself: The antigen this receptor binds is unknown. The record has no base qualities; no much larger clone is one base away.

As encoded in the germline V gene, CDR1 is MNHEY while CDR2 is SVGAGI. V loses 6 bases, J loses 9 bases, and the germline ends lie 21 bases apart. Its CDR3 holds 15 amino acids, cysteine through phenylalanine. Here the CDR3 DNA is all that survives: 45 bases in frame from base 1. Using the deep immunoSEQ assay, multiplex PCR amplified TCR CDR3 regions from genomic DNA. Extracted genomic DNA from each cell subset was distributed evenly across all wells of several immunoSEQ 96-well plates, and each plate was treated as a replicate. For sorted subsets, about 200 ng genomic DNA, equal to 30,000 or so T cell genomes, was loaded into each replicate PCR. Purified libraries were quantified with a Qubit 3.0 fluorometer, sized on a Bioanalyzer 2100, and re-quantified with the KAPA Library Quantification kit. Every immunoSEQ 96-well plate was sequenced on a separate single-read 150-cycle Illumina NextSeq 550 flow cell. In the original analysis: Because the immunoSEQ output held only junctional sequences and lacked quality scores, the filtering could not match the filtering applied to full-length reads. To assign V/J genes and CDR3, sequences were annotated against IMGT germline references using PyIR, a Python wrapper for IgBLAST v1.9. Any read was removed if the V/J assignment was weak (E-value above 1e-6), the CDR3 was missing, or the read contained stop codons, out-of-frame junctions, or ambiguous translated residues. V3J clonotypes were defined as sequences sharing an identical inferred V gene, J gene, and CDR3 amino acid sequence. Percentage overlap between repertoires was calculated by dividing the number of shared unique clonotypes by the size of the smaller repertoire. Repertoire richness was assessed with RTK rarefaction, the Chao1 estimator, and Recon v2.1 estimates of unobserved clonotypes. Generation probabilities for all TCRbeta clonotypes obtained by the gDNA method from several donors were computed using OLGA. In TCRdb, the immuneACCESS table is reduced to in-frame sequences with V and J assigned. These tables do not hold every clone; where another copy was compared, an unresolved V gene accounts for under half, and the others remain unexplained. That table supplies the V and J calls and clone size; D and trimming were determined from the DNA. In all, the sample holds over a million clones, and roughly 96% of those were seen once. The leading ten clones occupy approximately 1.2% of the sample.

The donors were healthy, HIV-negative adults with no recently reported acute infections or vaccinations. Only Caucasian adults living in Nashville, Tennessee, USA were represented among the donors. CD4+ T cells were enriched by magnetic negative selection; naive cells were then positively selected on CD45RA, and the negative fraction formed the memory subset. After blood collection by leukapheresis, PBMCs were isolated using Ficoll-Histopaque density gradient centrifugation and then cryopreserved in the vapor phase of liquid nitrogen. Analytical flow cytometry was used to check the purity and quantity of every magnetically sorted T cell population. From each sorted fraction, genomic DNA was isolated and quantified by UV absorbance on a Nanodrop 2000c. The full study reports these points: When several donors were compared, the shared fraction of clonotypes was around 4.6% for naive CD4, roughly 3.4% for naive CD8, 2% to 2.5% for memory CD4, and 0.35% to 0.4% for memory CD8. Clonotypes shared by all four sorted-subset donors showed higher generation probabilities than non-shared clonotypes. Even with the large sequencing depth, rarefaction of the sorted-subset datasets indicated that sequencing was incomplete. Based on pairwise subsampling, the degree of clonotype sharing among donors was expected to be affected by sequencing depth. The small number of donors limited the genetic and exposure-history diversity represented. Naive subsets generally had larger estimated clonotype richness than memory subsets. Sampling was restricted to blood, and TCR repertoires in tissues likely differ from the TCR repertoires found in blood.

Here the chain combines TRBV6-5 and TRBJ1-5; there is no confident call for the D gene. The sequencing input was naive CD4+ T cells sorted from blood. Explained via the paper, the cell subset or site label denotes: CD45RA+ positively selected. The receptor comes from a man aged 30 to 45 in good health. CDR3 loop: CASRKTPDWRRPQHF. The DNA is as follows: TGTGCCAGCAGAAAAACCCCGGACTGGCGGCGGCCCCAGCATTTT.